This entry lists 26 T cell receptor beta chains sequenced from one sample in a study of T cells after yellow fever vaccination. Using its own MiXCR run on the 5' RACE reads, TCRdb lists one record per CDR3 protein. The sample includes 250,000 to 350,000 distinct CDR3 sequences, approximately 4% seen only once; the top ten take less than 20%. The sample here was PBMCs, taken 15 days after the yellow fever booster vaccination. These receptors were collected from a young man who received the YFV17D yellow fever vaccine.

Points on this clonotype: Possible read error: a much larger clone is one base away. The gene calls are TRBV20-1 and TRBJ1-2, with TRBD1 matching over 7 bases. The CDR3 runs to 13 residues. Germline lookup yields CDR1 DFQATT and CDR2 SNEGSKA (reference sequence). The trim removed 6 bases at V and 5 bases at J, leaving 9 bases unmatched. This chain's CDR3 is CSAADREVYGYTF. In DNA, the CDR3 is TGCAGTGCCGCCGACAGGGAAGTATATGGCTACACCTTC.

The V call is TRBV28, the J call TRBJ2-2, with 8 bases lining up with TRBD1. This CDR3 contains 14 residues. CDR1 and CDR2 (germline): MDHEN, SYDVKM. Germline trimming cut 7 bases from V and 5 bases from J; bases unmatched to any gene: 6. Here the CDR3 DNA reads TGTGCCAGCACCTCCAGGGGGCTGACCGGGGAGCTGTTTTTT. Translated: CASTSRGLTGELFF.

This clonotype came up a few times. The chain joins TRBV29-1 to TRBJ1-2; 7 positions agree with TRBD1. From germline, CDR1 is SQVTM and CDR2 ANQGSEA. The V and J ends lost 6 bases and 8 bases, in that order; junction bases with no gene match: 12. The CDR3 has 13 amino acids. CDR3 bases: TGCAGCGTCGATCTAATAACAGGGGACGGCTACACCTTC. It specifies CSVDLITGDGYTF.

This clonotype was seen at least ten times. The V and J genes are TRBV27 and TRBJ2-7; possibly TRBD1 for D (6 bases). V was clipped by 2 bases and J by 6 bases, with 11 bases between them. From germline, CDR1 is MNHEY and CDR2 SMNVEV (reference sequence). The CDR3 consists of 13 residues. CDR3 region: CASSLNFRGEQYF. The DNA of the CDR3 is TGTGCCAGCAGTTTAAATTTCAGGGGCGAGCAGTACTTC.

This clonotype was observed many times. The chain links TRBV28 to TRBJ1-1; D is unclear. Trimming left V 2 bases short and J 2 bases short, with 9 bases between. CDR1 MDHEN and CDR2 SYDVKM come from the germline V gene. The CDR3 loop spans 14 amino acids. This chain's CDR3 is CASSLLETNTEAFF. The CDR3 nucleotides are TGTGCCAGCAGTTTACTAGAGACTAACACTGAAGCTTTCTTT.

V and J are TRBV6-6 and TRBJ2-7; D gene uncertain. The germline V gene encodes CDR1 MNHNY and CDR2 SVGAGI (reference sequence). Trimming shortened V by 1 base and J by 2 bases, and 12 bases separated the two germline ends. The CDR3 is 15 residues long. The CDR3: CASSYYSGPTYEQYF. In nucleotides, the CDR3 is TGTGCCAGCAGTTACTACTCCGGGCCCACCTACGAGCAGTACTTC.

This clonotype came up many times. CDR3 region: CASSLATGNYEQYV. CDR3 coding DNA: TGTGCCAGCAGCTTAGCGACCGGGAACTACGAGCAGTACGTC. The chain recombines TRBV7-2 with TRBJ2-7, with D possibly matching TRBD2 (5 bases). V was pared by 0 bases and J by 3 bases, with 9 bases between. CDR3 length: 14 residues. In germline, CDR1 is SGHTA, CDR2 FQGNSA.

The J gene is TRBJ1-5, the V gene TRBV28; 10 positions match TRBD1. Germline assignment: CDR1 MDHEN and CDR2 SYDVKM. This CDR3 is 17 amino acids long. Trimming at V came to 7 bases and at J to 6 bases, leaving 15 bases not matched to a gene. This CDR3 reads CASTTTGGVWALQPQHF. The CDR3, as DNA: TGTGCCAGCACCACGACAGGGGGCGTTTGGGCCCTTCAGCCCCAGCATTTT.

This clonotype occurred a few times. The CDR3 here is CASRSDLYNEKLFF. CDR3 DNA: TGTGCCAGCAGGTCAGACCTATATAATGAAAAACTGTTTTTT. The chain joins TRBV27 to TRBJ1-4; D is uncertain. Germline lookup yields CDR1 MNHEY and CDR2 SMNVEV (reference sequence). Trimming removed 6 bases at V and 4 bases at J, with 12 bases between. The CDR3 loop spans 14 amino acids.

This clonotype was recorded many times. The chain recombines TRBV29-1 with TRBJ2-3; no reliable D call. The germline V and J ends were trimmed by 2 bases and 0 bases, with 3 bases remaining between them. The CDR3 runs to 12 residues. Germline values: CDR1 SQVTM, CDR2 ANQGSEA. CDR3 amino acids: CSVESSTDTQYF. The CDR3 nucleotides read TGCAGCGTTGAAAGTAGCACAGATACGCAGTATTTT.

This clonotype was observed at least ten times. The chain employs TRBV7-2 and TRBJ2-7, with a weak D call TRBD2 (6 bases). CDR3 length equals 13 residues. The V gene lost 3 bases and the J gene lost 6 bases, with 12 bases spanning the gap. CDR1 SGHTA and CDR2 FQGNSA come from the germline V gene. The CDR3: CASSFVGGVEQYF. CDR3 bases: TGTGCCAGCAGCTTCGTCGGAGGGGTCGAGCAGTACTTC.

This clonotype showed up many times. The chain carries TRBV4-2 and TRBJ2-5; 7 bases agree with TRBD2. With 4 bases clipped from V and 5 bases from J, the junction kept 7 bases outside the gene matches. The CDR3 is made up of 14 amino acids. The germline CDR1 and CDR2 sequences are LGHNA and YNFKEQ. The CDR3 DNA follows: TGTGCCAGCAGCCCCGGGACTATGTTGGAGACCCAGTACTTC. Its translation: CASSPGTMLETQYF.

The chain uses TRBV5-5 and TRBJ1-2; D uncertain. Trimming removed 4 bases from V and 8 bases from J, with 12 bases in between. The CDR3 is 12 residues long. Germline lookup yields CDR1 SGHKS and CDR2 YYEKEE (reference sequence). As DNA, the CDR3 is TGTGCCAGCAGCCTGGTTAGTCGCGGCTACACCTTC. Its translation: CASSLVSRGYTF.

This clonotype has only a few counts. The chain combines TRBV27 with TRBJ2-6; TRBD1 aligns across 7 bases. CDR1 and CDR2 (germline): MNHEY, SMNVEV (reference sequence). This CDR3 comprises 16 residues. Losses at the gene ends were 6 bases for V and 0 bases for J; bases not matched to a gene: 5. The CDR3 DNA follows: TGTGCCAGCAGCAGGACAGGTCTCTCTGGGGCCAACGTCCTGACTTTC. Translation: CASSRTGLSGANVLTF. Together with reference TRBV27 and TRBJ2-6, the CDR3 gives the full variable domain: EAQVTQNPRYLITVTGKKLTVTCSQNMNHEYMSWYRQDPGLGLRQIYYSMNVEVTDKGDVPEGYKVSRKEKRNFPLILESPSPNQTSLYFCASSRTGLSGANVLTFGAGSRLTVL.

This clonotype was recorded many times. The chain uses TRBV5-6 and TRBJ2-5, with unresolved D. Germline V lookup: CDR1 SGHDT, CDR2 YYEEEE. This CDR3 region has 13 residues. Deletions cut 2 bases from V and 7 bases from J, with 12 bases between. Written as DNA, the CDR3 is TGTGCCAGCAGCTTTTCGGCGACGGGGACCCAGTACTTC. This sequence encodes CASSFSATGTQYF.

This clonotype was detected only a few times. The chain is built from TRBV18 and TRBJ2-5; D possibly corresponds to TRBD1 (5 bases). CDR1 is KGHSH and CDR2 is LQKENI in the germline V gene. With 3 bases removed from V and 2 bases from J, the gap between germline ends came to 19 bases. The CDR3 is 17 residues long. The chain's CDR3 is CASSPGRNVLGQETQYF. CDR3 bases: TGTGCCAGCTCACCGGGGCGAAACGTTTTGGGGCAAGAGACCCAGTACTTC.

This clonotype came up many times. The J gene is TRBJ2-5, the V gene TRBV20-1; no reliable D call. CDR3 size: 10 residues. V was trimmed by 3 bases and J by 5 bases, leaving 4 bases between them. Germline assignment: CDR1 DFQATT and CDR2 SNEGSKA (reference sequence). The CDR3 protein is CSARVETQYF. For the CDR3, the DNA is TGCAGTGCTAGGGTCGAGACCCAGTACTTC.

The chain recombines TRBV5-1 with TRBJ2-1, with 9 bases lining up with TRBD1. V lost 1 base and J lost 5; bases outside the gene matches: 7. Germline V gives CDR1 SGHRS, CDR2 YFSETQ. The CDR3 contains 16 residues. The CDR3 nucleotides are TGCGCCAGCAGCTTGCCTACAGGGGGCCTTAACAATGAGCAGTTCTTC. Translation: CASSLPTGGLNNEQFF.

The chain carries TRBV9 and TRBJ2-3; 7 bases line up with TRBD1. There are 16 residues in the CDR3. Germline CDR1 and CDR2: SGDLS and YYNGEE. V shed 0 bases, J shed 5 bases, and the junction held 9 bases outside the gene matches. This chain's CDR3 is CASSVAGRGSVDTQYF. For the CDR3, the DNA is TGTGCCAGCAGCGTAGCGGGCAGGGGGTCGGTAGATACGCAGTATTTT.

This clonotype appeared many times. The rearrangement joins TRBV10-3 to TRBJ1-3; no firm D call. The CDR3 consists of 14 residues. V lost 8 bases, J lost 2 bases, and 13 bases lay in between. CDR1 ENHRY and CDR2 SYGVKD come from the germline V gene. This chain's CDR3 is CAIGGRSTGNTIYF. CDR3 nucleotide sequence: TGTGCCATCGGCGGACGGTCAACTGGAAACACCATATATTTT.

This clonotype was observed many times. The chain employs TRBV7-9 and TRBJ2-3; no clear D. Germline V gene sequence: CDR1 SEHNR, CDR2 FQNEAQ (reference sequence). This CDR3 spans 14 amino acids. Trimming shortened V by 5 bases and J by 0 bases, and 9 bases separated the two germline ends. The chain's CDR3 is CASSLFESTDTQYF. The CDR3 DNA sequence: TGTGCCAGCAGCCTATTCGAAAGCACAGATACGCAGTATTTT.

J is TRBJ1-2 and V is TRBV11-2, with TRBD1 matching 9 bases. The CDR3 totals 15 residues. Germline CDR1 SGHAT, CDR2 FQNNGV. Trimming cost V 4 bases and J 5 bases; bases outside gene matches: 8. The CDR3 spells CASSWGDRVIYGYTF. Written as DNA, the CDR3 is TGTGCCAGCAGCTGGGGGGACAGGGTGATATATGGCTACACCTTC.

This clonotype came up many times. The V gene is TRBV24-1, the J gene TRBJ2-3, with 14 bases matching TRBD2. CDR1 is KGHDR and CDR2 is SFDVKD in the germline V gene. The CDR3 length is 18 residues. V lost 2 bases to trimming and J lost 5 bases; unmatched junction nucleotides: 8. The CDR3 nucleotides read TGTGCCACCAGTGATTCCGGGACTAGCGGGGGCCGTAGAGATACGCAGTATTTT. Translating it yields CATSDSGTSGGRRDTQYF.

Only a few counts were recorded for this clonotype. The CDR3 reads CASSQERTYGYTF. The CDR3 nucleotides read TGCGCCAGCAGCCAAGAACGGACGTATGGCTACACCTTC. The rearrangement links TRBV4-1 to TRBJ1-2; D call uncertain. This CDR3 has 13 residues. V lost 0 bases to trimming and J lost 5 bases, with 7 bases between them. Germline lookup yields CDR1 MGHRA and CDR2 YSYEKL.

Comment on this clonotype: A much larger clonotype is one base distant, so this may be a read error. The rearrangement links TRBV4-1 to TRBJ1-5; D gene unclear. CDR3 size: 14 residues. Between the trimmed V and J ends, which lost 1 base and 5 bases, there was a span of 9 bases. Germline V gives CDR1 MGHRA, CDR2 YSYEKL. The CDR3 DNA sequence: TGCGCCAGCAGCCAAGGGGCAGTTTATCAGCCCCAGCATTTT. This translates into CASSQGAVYQPQHF.

In this sample, this clonotype turned up many times. The chain carries TRBV6-1 and TRBJ2-1; D not certain. Germline lookup yields CDR1 MNHNS and CDR2 SASEGT. The CDR3 is 15 amino acids. Trimming shortened V by 1 base and J by 4 bases, and 11 bases separated the two germline ends. DNA for the CDR3: TGTGCCAGCAGTGAAGAAAAAGGATGGTACAATGAGCAGTTCTTC. It translates to CASSEEKGWYNEQFF.